The 21 T cell receptor beta chains reported below all come from one sample, sequenced in a study of T cell repertoires in cytomegalovirus infection. TCRdb passed the reads through MiXCR, listing each CDR3 protein once. The data hold approximately 500,000 distinct CDR3 sequences, with about 15% observed a single time. Specimen: CD8+ T cells from PBMCs. The receptors stem from a human donor in good health (CMV status not recorded). Some clones in this sample may be carry-over from other donors' samples.

The CDR3 here is CASSIHPGQAPNYGYTF. Written as DNA, the CDR3 is TGTGCCAGTAGTATACATCCCGGACAGGCACCTAACTATGGCTACACCTTC. The chain links TRBV19 to TRBJ1-2; 7 bases align to TRBD1. The V segment lost 2 bases and the J segment 0 bases; nucleotides outside the gene matches: 9. From germline, CDR1 is LNHDA and CDR2 SQIVND (reference sequence). The CDR3 consists of 17 residues.

The table lists this clonotype with a few counts. The J gene is TRBJ2-1, the V gene TRBV9; 7 bases agree with TRBD2. V gave up 6 bases and J gave up 9 bases; unmatched junction bases: 12. CDR3 length equals 14 residues. Germline V gene data show CDR1 as SGDLS and CDR2 as YYNGEE. This CDR3 is CASNPGGGSGEQFF. In nucleotides, the CDR3 is TGTGCCAGCAACCCTGGAGGCGGGAGCGGTGAGCAGTTCTTC. The entire variable domain, with the rest obtained from reference TRBV9 and TRBJ2-1, is as follows: DSGVTQTPKHLITATGQRVTLRCSPRSGDLSVYWYQQSLDQGLQFLIQYYNGEERAKGNILERFSAQQFPDLHSELNLSSLELGDSALYFCASNPGGGSGEQFFGPGTRLTVL.

The table lists this clonotype with a few counts. The genes are TRBV19 and TRBJ1-5; D perhaps matches TRBD1 (5 bases). V was clipped by 3 bases and J by 0 bases, with 9 bases between them. The CDR3 has 15 amino acids. Looked up from germline, CDR1 is LNHDA and CDR2 is SQIVND (reference sequence). CDR3 loop: CASSIAGYSNQPQHF. CDR3 DNA: TGTGCCAGTAGTATCGCAGGGTATAGCAATCAGCCCCAGCATTTT. Together with reference TRBV19 and TRBJ1-5, the CDR3 gives the full variable domain: DGGITQSPKYLFRKEGQNVTLSCEQNLNHDAMYWYRQDPGQGLRLIYYSQIVNDFQKGDIAEGYSVSREKKESFPLTVTSAQKNPTAFYLCASSIAGYSNQPQHFGDGTRLSIL.

The chain employs TRBV28 and TRBJ2-5; 9 bases are shared with TRBD1. With 7 bases clipped from V and 4 bases from J, the junction kept 7 bases outside the gene matches. This CDR3 is built from 14 residues. CDR1 is MDHEN, CDR2 SYDVKM, per germline. The CDR3 region is CASIPQGARETQYF. In nucleotides, the CDR3 is TGTGCCAGCATCCCACAGGGGGCGCGAGAGACCCAGTACTTC. Full variable domain (missing parts from reference TRBV28 and TRBJ2-5): DVKVTQSSRYLVKRTGEKVFLECVQDMDHENMFWYRQDPGLGLRLIYFSYDVKMKEKGDIPEGYSVSREKKERFSLILESASTNQTSMYLCASIPQGARETQYFGPGTRLLVL.

This clonotype was counted ten times or more. The J gene is TRBJ2-7, the V gene TRBV6-5; 7 nucleotides agree with TRBD2. The ends lost 1 base at V and 2 bases at J; junction bases unmatched: 5. The CDR3 runs to 15 residues. Germline CDR1 MNHEY, CDR2 SVGAGI. The CDR3 loop reads CASSYWAGDPYEQYF. CDR3 sequence (DNA): TGTGCCAGCAGTTACTGGGCGGGGGACCCCTACGAGCAGTACTTC.

As for this clonotype: Germline is not matched at one junction end, which may reflect a read error. The chain employs TRBV4-2 and TRBJ2-1; a weak D match, TRBD2 (6 bases). CDR3 length: 17 amino acids. Germline V gene sequence: CDR1 LGHNA, CDR2 YNFKEQ. This CDR3 reads CASTQDTSNGGNNEQFF. The DNA of the CDR3 is TGTGCCAGCACCCAAGATACCTCTAACGGGGGAAACAATGAGCAGTTCTTC.

This clonotype occurred many times. This chain uses TRBV7-9 with TRBJ1-1, with a weak D call TRBD1 (5 bases). The CDR3 totals 14 residues. Per germline, CDR1 SEHNR and CDR2 FQNEAQ (reference sequence). With 4 bases removed from V and 4 bases from J, the gap between germline ends came to 13 bases. CDR3 residues: CASSSGLRPTEAFF. CDR3 sequence (DNA): TGTGCCAGCAGCTCGGGACTCCGGCCCACTGAAGCTTTCTTT. Based on the CDR3 plus reference TRBV7-9 and TRBJ1-1, the full variable domain is DTGVSQNPRHKITKRGQNVTFRCDPISEHNRLYWYRQTLGQGPEFLTYFQNEAQLEKSRLLSDRFSAERPKGSFSTLEIQRTEQGDSAMYLCASSSGLRPTEAFFGQGTRLTVV.

To note about this clonotype: Just one base apart from a much larger clone, this may be a read error. DNA for the CDR3: TGTGCCAGCAGCCCAGTAGGGACTAGCGGGCATCCCACAGATGCGCAGTATTTT. It translates to CASSPVGTSGHPTDAQYF. The gene calls are TRBV7-9 and TRBJ2-3, with 12 bases identical to TRBD2. CDR1 is SEHNR and CDR2 is FQNEAQ in the germline V gene (reference sequence). This CDR3 contains 18 residues.

The gene calls are TRBV7-4 and TRBJ2-1, with D unclear. V was trimmed by 5 bases and J by 8 bases, leaving 10 bases between them. The CDR3 length is 12 residues. The germline CDR1 and CDR2 sequences are SGHVT and SQSDAQ. The CDR3 region has the DNA TGTGCCAGCAGCCTTACAGTTGATGAGCAGTTCTTC. Protein sequence: CASSLTVDEQFF.

This clonotype was seen only once. Being one base from a much bigger clone, this may be a read error. The rearrangement joins TRBV20-1 to TRBJ2-7, with 10 bases matching TRBD2. V shed 0 bases and J 0 bases; nucleotides not matched to a gene: 11. The CDR3 is 18 residues long. Germline CDR1 and CDR2: DFQATT and SNEGSKA (reference sequence). The CDR3 is CSARDPVGLASFSYEQYF. The CDR3 bases are TGCAGTGCTAGAGACCCCGTGGGACTAGCGTCATTCTCCTACGAGCAGTACTTC.

This clonotype was detected a few times. The DNA of the CDR3 is TGTGCCAGCATGTCGGTCTTAACAGATGAAAAACTGTTTTTT. It translates to CASMSVLTDEKLFF. The chain couples TRBV5-5 to TRBJ1-4, with unresolved D. The germline CDR1 and CDR2 sequences are SGHKS and YYEKEE (reference sequence). Between the trimmed V and J ends, which lost 6 bases and 6 bases, there was a span of 15 bases. The CDR3 consists of 14 residues.

The chain employs TRBV27 and TRBJ2-7, with TRBD2 matching 9 bases. This CDR3 comprises 14 residues. Unmatched junction bases numbered 6, after V lost 4 bases and J lost 5 bases. Germline V lookup: CDR1 MNHEY, CDR2 SMNVEV (reference sequence). The CDR3 reads CASSSASGVNEQYF. In DNA form, the CDR3 reads TGTGCCAGCAGTTCCGCTAGCGGGGTCAACGAGCAGTACTTC.

This clonotype came up many times. CDR3 region: CASSLGQGMFNEQFF. In DNA form, the CDR3 reads TGTGCCAGCAGCTTAGGACAGGGTATGTTCAATGAGCAGTTCTTC. The rearrangement uses TRBV7-3 and TRBJ2-1; 8 bases are shared with TRBD1. Germline V CDR1 and CDR2: SGHTA, FQGTGA. This CDR3 contains 15 residues. V lost 2 bases to trimming and J lost 6 bases; unmatched junction nucleotides: 6.

Ten or more counts support this clonotype. The gene calls are TRBV7-9 and TRBJ2-1; D unresolved. The V end lost 1 base, the J end lost 2 bases, and 6 bases lay between the germline ends. Germline values: CDR1 SEHNR, CDR2 FQNEAQ (reference sequence). This CDR3 contains 14 residues. For the CDR3, the DNA is TGTGCCAGCAGCTTAGTCAGTGCCTACAATGAGCAGTTCTTC. The encoded protein is CASSLVSAYNEQFF.

The genes are TRBV9 and TRBJ1-2; maybe TRBD1 (5 bases). This CDR3 is 16 amino acids long. Between the trimmed V and J ends, which lost 3 bases and 1 base, there was a span of 16 bases. The germline gives CDR1 SGDLS, CDR2 YYNGEE. CDR3 amino acids: CASSAWGRPNNYGYTF. DNA of the CDR3: TGTGCCAGCAGCGCGTGGGGCAGGCCTAATAACTATGGCTACACCTTC.

V usage is TRBV5-1 and J usage is TRBJ1-1; D gene ambiguous. Trimming removed 0 bases from V and 0 bases from J, with 15 bases in between. Germline V gives CDR1 SGHRS, CDR2 YFSETQ. The CDR3 totals 17 residues. This CDR3 reads CASSLGTSLYMNTEAFF. CDR3 DNA: TGCGCCAGCAGCTTGGGCACCAGCCTCTACATGAACACTGAAGCTTTCTTT.

The chain is built from TRBV6-5 and TRBJ1-4; a possible D gene is TRBD1 (6 bases). The V end was cut by 6 bases, the J end by 3 bases, with 14 bases between. Germline-derived CDR1 and CDR2 are MNHEY and SVGAGI. This CDR3 contains 15 residues. CDR3 region: CASSSSEGANEKLFF. In nucleotides, the CDR3 is TGTGCCAGCAGCTCCTCGGAGGGGGCTAATGAAAAACTGTTTTTT.

This clonotype has a handful of counts. The CDR3 nucleotides are TGTGCCACCAGCGCCCGTGGAGGGTCAGGTGAGCAGTACTTC. Encoded protein: CATSARGGSGEQYF. V gene TRBV15 combines with J gene TRBJ2-7; D possibly corresponds to TRBD2 (6 bases). Germline values: CDR1 LNHNV, CDR2 YYDKDF (reference sequence). The ends were cut back, 5 bases at V and 7 bases at J, with 18 bases in the middle. The CDR3 is 14 amino acids.

At least ten counts were recorded for this clonotype. The genes are TRBV28 and TRBJ1-5; possible D gene TRBD1, 5 bases. V was clipped by 3 bases and J by 6 bases, with 21 bases between them. The germline V gene encodes CDR1 MDHEN and CDR2 SYDVKM. This CDR3 spans 17 amino acids. The CDR3 DNA is TGTGCCAGCAGTTTTTCCCTGCACGAGGGGTTTAGTCAGCCCCAGCATTTT. Amino acid sequence: CASSFSLHEGFSQPQHF.

This clonotype was detected a few times. The rearrangement links TRBV7-9 to TRBJ2-7; perhaps TRBD1 as D (7 bases). This CDR3 region has 14 residues. Germline CDR1 SEHNR, CDR2 FQNEAQ (reference sequence). Trimming cost V 3 bases and J 2 bases, with 11 bases left between them. The CDR3 DNA reads TGTGCCAGCAGCTTCGGGGGACAGCCCTACGAGCAGTACTTC. It yields the protein CASSFGGQPYEQYF.

This clonotype was observed a handful of times. One junction end does not reproduce the germline sequence, and a read error may be involved. The V gene is TRBV7-9, the J gene TRBJ2-1, with D perhaps assigned TRBD1 or TRBD2 (6 bases each). The germline CDR1 and CDR2 sequences are SEHNR and FQNEAQ (reference sequence). This CDR3 is built from 14 residues. CDR3 nucleotides: TGTGCCAGCAGCTCCCGGGACACCGAGAATGAGCGGGTCTTC. It translates to CASSSRDTENERVF.